These 21 T cell receptor beta chains were sequenced from one sample in a study of T cells in Graves' hyperthyroidism and ophthalmopathy. Regions amplified from RNA transcripts were the TCR beta CDR3 regions. In the first-round RT-PCR of the TCR CDR3, the HTBI primer set was used. TCRdb called the multiplex PCR reads again in MiXCR, with one record for every CDR3 protein. The sample records roughly 200,000 distinct CDR3 sequences, about a sixth being singletons. The specimen was blood. All receptors derive from a man between 40 and 49 years old with Graves' hyperthyroidism.

This clonotype showed up many times. The chain is built from TRBV20-1 and TRBJ2-1; D unresolved. Looked up from germline, CDR1 is DFQATT and CDR2 is SNEGSKA (reference sequence). The CDR3 is made up of 11 amino acids. CDR3 in DNA: TGCAGCCTCCGGGTTGTCGATGAGCAGTTCTTC. This encodes CSLRVVDEQFF.

The J gene is TRBJ1-1, the V gene TRBV7-9; tentative D call: TRBD1 (6 bases). CDR1 SEHNR and CDR2 FQNEAQ come from the germline V gene (reference sequence). Trimming removed 6 bases from V and 5 bases from J, with 19 bases in between. The CDR3 is 15 residues long. Written as DNA, the CDR3 is TGTGCCAGCAGGGCCGTCCGGGGGGCTCGAACTGAAGCTTTCTTT. Translating gives CASRAVRGARTEAFF.

This clonotype was detected ten times or more. The CDR3 loop reads CASSLTRGKLFF. In nucleotides, the CDR3 is TGCGCCAGCAGCTTGACTAGGGGCAAACTGTTTTTT. The chain carries TRBV5-1 and TRBJ1-4, with a tentative D call TRBD1 (5 bases). The V gene lost 1 base and the J gene lost 11 bases, with 9 bases spanning the gap. CDR3 length equals 12 residues. Germline CDR1 reads SGHRS; CDR2 reads YFSETQ.

The gene calls are TRBV7-2 and TRBJ2-3, with TRBD2 identical over 8 bases. Germline lookup yields CDR1 SGHTA and CDR2 FQGNSA. V was pared by 3 bases and J by 0 bases, with 8 bases of the junction left unmatched. This CDR3 is 17 amino acids long. Here the CDR3 reads CASSFSMGGGSTDTQYF. The DNA for the CDR3 is TGTGCCAGCAGCTTTTCGATGGGCGGGGGGAGCACAGATACGCAGTATTTT.

The genes are TRBV7-9 and TRBJ2-7; tentatively, D is TRBD1 (5 bases). The V end was cut by 1 base, the J end by 5 bases, with 15 bases between. There are 15 residues in the CDR3. The germline gives CDR1 SEHNR, CDR2 FQNEAQ (reference sequence). The CDR3 sequence: CASSLVNSGPHEQYF. The CDR3 DNA sequence: TGTGCCAGCAGCTTAGTTAATTCAGGGCCCCACGAGCAGTACTTC.

The table lists this clonotype with many counts. The chain links TRBV28 to TRBJ1-1; D is undetermined. Germline values: CDR1 MDHEN, CDR2 SYDVKM. With 3 bases removed from V and 7 bases from J, the gap between germline ends came to 9 bases. The CDR3 runs 12 residues. The CDR3 DNA is TGTGCCAGCAGTTTTAGGAATGTTGAAGCTTTCTTT. Amino acid sequence: CASSFRNVEAFF.

This chain joins TRBV5-4 and TRBJ2-1, with TRBD1 matching 9 bases. CDR3 size: 15 residues. J gave up 6 bases and V 4 bases, and 8 bases lay outside the gene matches. The germline CDR1 and CDR2 sequences are SGHNT and YYREEE (reference sequence). The CDR3 reads CASSVVETGGNEQFF. Here the CDR3 DNA reads TGTGCCAGCAGCGTCGTTGAGACAGGGGGCAATGAGCAGTTCTTC.

As for this clonotype: This may come from a read error, since a much larger clone is one base off. This chain links TRBV2 with TRBJ1-1, with D uncertain. CDR3 length: 12 residues. The germline gives CDR1 SNHLY, CDR2 FYNNEI. The CDR3 sequence is CASSGGRTEALF. CDR3 coding DNA: TGTGCCAGCAGTGGCGGTAGGACTGAAGCTCTCTTT.

The V gene is TRBV10-3, the J gene TRBJ1-1, with D unresolved. The CDR3 totals 14 residues. The germline V and J ends were trimmed by 3 bases and 4 bases, with 12 bases remaining between them. CDR1 and CDR2 (germline): ENHRY, SYGVKD. CDR3 protein: CAISDASSGTEAFF. The CDR3 nucleotides are TGTGCCATCAGTGATGCCAGCTCGGGCACTGAAGCTTTCTTT.

This chain's CDR3 is CASSSIIEGSTGNTIYF. CDR3 coding DNA: TGTGCCAGTAGTTCGATTATTGAGGGGAGCACTGGAAACACCATATATTTT. The gene calls are TRBV19 and TRBJ1-3; a possible D gene is TRBD1 (5 bases). Germline V gives CDR1 LNHDA, CDR2 SQIVND (reference sequence). V was cut by 5 bases and J by 2 bases, with 19 bases left in between. This CDR3 has 17 amino acids.

The chain joins TRBV7-9 to TRBJ1-2, with 9 positions matching TRBD1. Trimming took 1 base from V and 8 from J; bases not matched to a gene: 8. Germline loops: CDR1 SEHNR, CDR2 FQNEAQ (reference sequence). This CDR3 is 15 amino acids long. CDR3: CASSLERTGEGGYTF. The CDR3 DNA follows: TGTGCCAGCAGCTTAGAGAGGACAGGGGAGGGCGGCTACACCTTC.

This clonotype was counted at least ten times. CDR3 DNA sequence: TGTGCCAGCAGGGAAGAACAGGGGCACCAAGAGACCCAGTACTTC. It specifies CASREEQGHQETQYF. This rearrangement joins TRBV7-9 to TRBJ2-5; 7 bases line up with TRBD1. This CDR3 contains 15 residues. The germline gives CDR1 SEHNR, CDR2 FQNEAQ (reference sequence). Trimming at V came to 6 bases and at J to 0 bases, leaving 7 bases not matched to a gene.

The chain has TRBV5-4 and TRBJ2-3; TRBD1 matches 11 bases. After removal of 4 bases from V and 5 bases from J, the junction contained 6 bases not matched to a gene. The germline gives CDR1 SGHNT, CDR2 YYREEE (reference sequence). This CDR3 has 15 amino acids. Here the CDR3 reads CASSPGQGVQDTQYF. The CDR3 nucleotides are TGTGCCAGCAGCCCGGGACAGGGGGTTCAAGATACGCAGTATTTT.

This clonotype was detected many times. CDR3 in amino acids: CSARRDTDTQYF. CDR3 coding DNA: TGCAGTGCTAGAAGGGACACAGATACGCAGTATTTT. The chain recombines TRBV20-1 with TRBJ2-3, with D hard to call. V lost 2 bases, J lost 2 bases, and 5 bases lay in between. The germline CDR1 and CDR2 sequences are DFQATT and SNEGSKA (reference sequence). This CDR3 spans 12 amino acids.

The sample holds many counts of this clonotype. The V gene is TRBV3-1, the J gene TRBJ2-7; 8 bases align to TRBD1. With 0 bases clipped from V and 1 base from J, the junction kept 2 bases outside the gene matches. The CDR3 is made up of 15 amino acids. The germline gives CDR1 LGHDT, CDR2 YNNKEL (reference sequence). This CDR3 is CASSQEGTGSYEQYF. CDR3 bases: TGTGCCAGCAGCCAAGAGGGGACAGGTTCCTACGAGCAGTACTTC.

This clonotype was seen at least ten times. The gene calls are TRBV12-3 or TRBV12-4 and TRBJ2-7; D is perhaps TRBD2 (6 bases). The CDR3 extends over 13 amino acids. With 9 bases removed from V and 7 bases from J, the gap between germline ends came to 19 bases. The CDR3 loop reads CASQKVRGGEQYF. CDR3 nucleotides: TGTGCCAGTCAAAAGGTGCGGGGAGGAGAGCAGTACTTC.

This clonotype was counted only a few times. The rearrangement uses TRBV29-1 and TRBJ1-2; no firm D call. The length of the CDR3 is 12 residues. Looked up from germline, CDR1 is SQVTM and CDR2 is ANQGSEA. Deletions cut 1 base from V and 6 bases from J, with 9 bases between. Here the CDR3 DNA reads TGCAGCGTTGAAGCCCTTATGCATGGCTACACCTTC. Translation gives CSVEALMHGYTF.

A few counts support this clonotype. A much larger clone sits a single nucleotide away, making a read error possible. The chain links TRBV12-3 or TRBV12-4 to TRBJ2-6; TRBD2 might be the D (5 bases). The CDR3 runs 17 residues. The V end was cut by 1 base, the J end by 4 bases, with 14 bases between. The CDR3, as DNA: TGTGCCAGCAGTTTAGACGTGCCTCCGGGGGGGGCCAACGTCCTGACTTTC. Protein product: CASSLDVPPGGANVLTF.

This clonotype was recorded many times. The chain combines TRBV15 with TRBJ2-7; D tentatively reads TRBD1 or TRBD2 (5 bases each). The CDR3 covers 16 residues. The germline CDR1 and CDR2 sequences are LNHNV and YYDKDF (reference sequence). V shed 3 bases and J shed 3 bases, with 18 bases lying between them. DNA of the CDR3: TGTGCCACCAGCAGTGACGGGGCAGGCATACGCTACGAGCAGTACTTC. Translated, it gives CATSSDGAGIRYEQYF.

This clonotype was counted only a few times. The chain employs TRBV25-1 and TRBJ1-1, with no clear D. CDR3 length: 15 residues. Per the germline V gene, CDR1 is MGHDK and CDR2 is SYGVNS. With 5 bases removed from V and 2 bases from J, the gap between germline ends came to 15 bases. The CDR3 here is CASSNLFSGNTEAFF. The CDR3, as DNA: TGTGCCAGCAGTAACCTCTTCTCGGGAAACACTGAAGCTTTCTTT. Full variable domain (remainder filled in from reference TRBV25-1 and TRBJ1-1): EADIYQTPRYLVIGTGKKITLECSQTMGHDKMYWYQQDPGMELHLIHYSYGVNSTEKGDLSSESTVSRIRTEHFPLTLESARPSHTSQYLCASSNLFSGNTEAFFGQGTRLTVV.

This clonotype was recorded a few times. V is TRBV30 and J is TRBJ1-5; D not resolved. Between the trimmed V and J ends, which lost 0 bases and 4 bases, there was a span of 10 bases. The CDR3 is made up of 14 amino acids. CDR1 and CDR2 from the germline V gene are GTSNPN and SVGIG (reference sequence). The CDR3 is CAWSVSRTNQPQHF. The CDR3 DNA is TGTGCCTGGAGTGTATCTCGGACGAATCAGCCCCAGCATTTT.